This entry lists 23 T cell receptor beta chains sequenced from one sample in a study of cytomegalovirus exposure and HLA in healthy donors (TCRdb year 2017). Library preparation employed the immunoSEQ multiplex PCR assay. For the multiplex PCR, a mixture combining 60 forward primers for TCR Vbeta segments and 13 reverse primers for TCR Jbeta segments was used. TCRdb re-hosts the immuneACCESS table, in-frame sequences only. Its copies lack some clones; in the studies checked, an unresolved V gene accounts for under half of them, and the cause for the rest is not known. The sample profile shows 150,000 to 200,000 clones; 75% to 85% of them were found once. Together, the top ten hold roughly 2.1% of the sample. The sequencing input was PBMCs. These receptors all stem from a woman younger than 35 in good health and CMV-seropositive.

The chain is built from TRBV19 and TRBJ1-2, with TRBD1 as a possible D gene (5 bases). This CDR3 contains 15 residues. From germline, CDR1 is LNHDA and CDR2 SQIVND (reference sequence). The V gene lost 1 base and the J gene lost 10 bases, with 19 bases spanning the gap. This CDR3 is CASSIGHQGVPDYTF. The DNA for the CDR3 is TGTGCCAGTAGTATAGGCCATCAAGGGGTCCCCGACTACACCTTC.

The chain uses TRBV5-1 and TRBJ1-4; possible D gene TRBD1, 5 bases. Trimming cost V 2 bases and J 4 bases, with 15 bases left between them. The CDR3 is made up of 16 amino acids. Germline lookup yields CDR1 SGHRS and CDR2 YFSETQ. The DNA for the CDR3 is TGCGCCAGCAGCTTCTCAGGGTTTTCGGATAATGAAAAACTGTTTTTT. Protein sequence: CASSFSGFSDNEKLFF.

This chain connects TRBV15 to TRBJ1-1; D ambiguous. Trimming took 8 bases from V and 0 from J, leaving 13 bases between them. The CDR3 extends over 14 amino acids. The germline V gene has CDR1 LNHNV and CDR2 YYDKDF (reference sequence). Written as DNA, the CDR3 is TGTGCCACCGGCCCAGGCCGGATGAACACTGAAGCTTTCTTT. Translated: CATGPGRMNTEAFF.

V gene TRBV9 combines with J gene TRBJ2-5; 8 nucleotides match TRBD2. V shed 0 bases, J shed 5 bases, and the junction held 6 bases outside the gene matches. The CDR3 length is 15 residues. Germline CDR1 reads SGDLS; CDR2 reads YYNGEE. CDR3 region: CASSVGSGGGETQYF. In DNA form, the CDR3 reads TGTGCCAGCAGCGTAGGGTCGGGGGGGGGCGAGACCCAGTACTTC.

The chain joins TRBV19 to TRBJ2-1; 8 bases match TRBD2. Germline CDR1 reads LNHDA; CDR2 reads SQIVND (reference sequence). This CDR3 is built from 13 residues. V shed 7 bases, J shed 8 bases, and the junction held 7 bases outside the gene matches. The CDR3 region has the DNA TGTGCCAGTACCGGGACTAGTCGATATGAGCAGTTCTTC. Its translation: CASTGTSRYEQFF.

The chain employs TRBV18 and TRBJ1-2; 9 bases match TRBD1. Looked up from germline, CDR1 is KGHSH and CDR2 is LQKENI. The CDR3 loop spans 15 amino acids. J lost 4 bases, V lost 3 bases, and 6 bases had no gene match. The CDR3 sequence: CASSPGTGFVYGYTF. As DNA, the CDR3 is TGTGCCAGCTCACCGGGGACAGGGTTTGTCTATGGCTACACCTTC.

The rearrangement uses TRBV30 and TRBJ1-3; a possible D gene is TRBD1 (5 bases). CDR1 and CDR2 from the germline V gene are GTSNPN and SVGIG (reference sequence). The length of the CDR3 is 15 residues. V dropped 1 base and J dropped 0 bases, with 10 bases sitting between them. DNA of the CDR3: TGTGCCTGGAGTGGCGGACACTACTCTGGAAACACCATATATTTT. Amino acid sequence: CAWSGGHYSGNTIYF.

As to this clone: Its ends do not fully match the called genes, so a read error is possible. J is TRBJ1-2 and V is TRBV7-9, with 7 positions matching TRBD1. Germline V gene sequence: CDR1 SEHNR, CDR2 FQNEAQ (reference sequence). CDR3 size: 15 residues. In nucleotides, the CDR3 is TGTTCCAGCAGCTCTACAGGGGTCTCGAGATATGGCTACACCTTC. Its translation: CSSSSTGVSRYGYTF.

The chain is built from TRBV10-3 and TRBJ1-1; maybe TRBD1 (6 bases). Germline CDR1 and CDR2: ENHRY and SYGVKD. The CDR3 contains 14 residues. The V gene lost 6 bases and the J gene lost 1 base, with 12 bases spanning the gap. CDR3 residues: CAIRGIQGNTEAFF. The CDR3 nucleotides are TGTGCCATCAGAGGTATACAGGGGAACACTGAAGCTTTCTTT.

J is TRBJ1-5 and V is TRBV2; TRBD1 agrees at 10 bases. The CDR3 runs to 15 residues. V shed 3 bases and J 8 bases; nucleotides not matched to a gene: 7. Per germline, CDR1 SNHLY and CDR2 FYNNEI. CDR3 DNA sequence: TGTGCCAGCAGTGAGCCCGACAGGGGGCGAAAGCCCCAGCATTTT. Translated: CASSEPDRGRKPQHF.

The chain has TRBV5-4 and TRBJ2-1; 10 positions agree with TRBD1. Germline CDR1 is SGHNT and CDR2 is YYREEE (reference sequence). The length of the CDR3 is 15 residues. The junction had 7 bases not matched to a gene; V was cut back by 2 bases and J by 8 bases. CDR3 in amino acids: CASSFAGTGADEQFF. CDR3 DNA sequence: TGTGCCAGCAGCTTCGCCGGGACAGGGGCCGATGAGCAGTTCTTC. Filled out from reference TRBV5-4 and TRBJ2-1, the complete variable domain reads ETGVTQSPTHLIKTRGQQVTLRCSSQSGHNTVSWYQQALGQGPQFIFQYYREEENGRGNFPPRFSGLQFPNYSSELNVNALELDDSALYLCASSFAGTGADEQFFGPGTRLTVL.

This clone has only one observation. This chain uses TRBV6-1 with TRBJ1-2; 8 positions match TRBD1. Germline assignment: CDR1 MNHNS and CDR2 SASEGT. CDR3 length equals 15 residues. Trimming removed 2 bases from V and 2 bases from J; junction bases left unmatched: 4. CDR3 protein: CASSEQGARNYGYTF. The DNA for the CDR3 is TGTGCCAGCAGTGAACAGGGGGCGCGGAACTATGGCTACACCTTC.

On this clone itself: Sequence at one end of the junction differs from germline and may be a read error. This sequence joins TRBV7-7 and TRBJ2-1; the match to TRBD2 covers 9 bases. Germline CDR1 reads SSHAT; CDR2 reads FNYEAQ (reference sequence). The CDR3 totals 16 residues. CDR3 DNA: TGTGCTAGCAGCTTACGCGGGGGGGCGGATTACAATGAGCAGTTCTTC. Residues: CASSLRGGADYNEQFF.

This clone was picked up a small number of times. The gene calls are TRBV5-6 and TRBJ2-5, with D unclear. The ends were cut back, 0 bases at V and 4 bases at J, with 7 bases in the middle. Per germline, CDR1 SGHDT and CDR2 YYEEEE. This CDR3 contains 13 residues. CDR3 loop: CASSLGARETQYF. CDR3 in DNA: TGTGCCAGCAGCTTGGGGGCAAGAGAGACCCAGTACTTC. The full variable domain, rest sourced from reference TRBV5-6 and TRBJ2-5, is DAGVTQSPTHLIKTRGQQVTLRCSPKSGHDTVSWYQQALGQGPQFIFQYYEEEERQRGNFPDRFSGHQFPNYSSELNVNALLLGDSALYLCASSLGARETQYFGPGTRLLVL.

The CDR3 DNA follows: TGTGCCAGCAGCCCAGGACTAGCGGGGGGCATCGAGACCCAGTACTTC. Its protein is CASSPGLAGGIETQYF. This chain uses TRBV7-2 with TRBJ2-5; TRBD2 matches at 14 bases. The ends lost 5 bases at V and 5 bases at J; junction bases unmatched: 7. The germline CDR1 and CDR2 sequences are SGHTA and FQGNSA. CDR3 length equals 16 residues.

The rearrangement uses TRBV6-1 and TRBJ1-4; tentative D call: TRBD1 (5 bases). Germline V CDR1 and CDR2: MNHNS, SASEGT. Trimming cost V 4 bases and J 2 bases, with 8 bases left between them. This CDR3 region has 14 residues. CDR3 nucleotides: TGTGCCAGCAGTGCGAAGGGGACTAATGAAAAACTGTTTTTT. It specifies CASSAKGTNEKLFF.

The chain couples TRBV7-9 to TRBJ1-2; 8 nucleotides line up with TRBD1. The CDR3 spans 17 residues. The germline V gene has CDR1 SEHNR and CDR2 FQNEAQ (reference sequence). J lost 2 bases, V lost 5 bases, and 13 bases had no gene match. The CDR3 reads CASSTTGQGPKNYGYTF. The DNA of the CDR3 is TGTGCCAGCAGCACAACTGGACAGGGACCCAAAAACTATGGCTACACCTTC.

The rearrangement links TRBV7-9 to TRBJ2-5; possibly TRBD2 for D (5 bases). The CDR3 runs 11 residues. Per the germline V gene, CDR1 is SEHNR and CDR2 is FQNEAQ (reference sequence). The CDR3 protein is CSGRREETQYF. DNA of the CDR3: TGTTCCGGCCGAAGGGAGGAGACCCAGTACTTC.

The J gene is TRBJ1-6, the V gene TRBV29-1; 7 nucleotides line up with TRBD1. Germline lookup yields CDR1 SQVTM and CDR2 ANQGSEA. This CDR3 comprises 16 residues. V gave up 7 bases and J gave up 0 bases; unmatched junction bases: 9. The CDR3 sequence is CSDSTGPFSYNSPLHF. CDR3 in DNA: TGCAGCGACTCGACAGGGCCCTTCTCCTATAATTCACCCCTCCACTTT.

The V gene is TRBV2, the J gene TRBJ2-2; TRBD2 matches 9 bases. Germline CDR1 is SNHLY and CDR2 is FYNNEI. After removal of 11 bases from V and 6 bases from J, the junction contained 10 bases not matched to a gene. CDR3 length: 14 amino acids. CDR3 bases: TGTGCCGGGCGGGGGGGGAGGTCCGCCGGGGAGCTGTTTTTT. Translated: CAGRGGRSAGELFF.

The CDR3 loop reads CASSLRGQLTDTQYF. The CDR3 DNA sequence: TGTGCCAGCAGTTTACGCGGACAGCTCACAGATACGCAGTATTTT. The chain employs TRBV27 and TRBJ2-3; possible D gene TRBD1, 6 bases. V lost 2 bases and J lost 2, with 11 bases in between. Germline loops: CDR1 MNHEY, CDR2 SMNVEV (reference sequence). The CDR3 runs to 15 residues.

Worth noting for this clone: One end of the junction fails to match germline, which may point to a read error. V gene TRBV7-2 combines with J gene TRBJ2-3; the match to TRBD2 covers 11 bases. CDR3 length: 17 amino acids. CDR1 is SGHTA, CDR2 FQGNSA, per germline. The CDR3 bases are TGTGCCACCAGCCGAACTAGCGGGGGCCCTGGGACAGATACGCAGTATTTT. It specifies CATSRTSGGPGTDTQYF.

As to this clone: One junction end does not reproduce the germline sequence, and a read error may be involved. The rearrangement links TRBV6-5 to TRBJ2-4; D is uncertain. Per the germline V gene, CDR1 is MNHEY and CDR2 is SVGAGI. This CDR3 region has 15 residues. CDR3 in amino acids: CASSYGRSAKNSQYF. CDR3 nucleotide sequence: TGTGCCAGCAGTTACGGAAGGTCAGCCAAAAACAGTCAGTACTTC.